This T cell receptor beta chain appears in the sequencing data of a study of blood T cell repertoires in COVID-19. Study-wide context: Whether acute or convalescent, the COVID-19 samples came from the United States, Italy and Spain.

Seattle enrolled patients during active infection and tracked them longitudinally. The authors' processing: From reference gene primer amplification, estimates of nucleated cell counts were derived. Repertoires were generated with immunoSEQ multiplex PCR, while TCRdb's copy carries only in-frame clones and drops some. The DNA gave D and trimming, while V, J and clone size come from that table. The sample includes 300,000 to 450,000 clones, about 89% seen only once; the top ten take around 3%. The CDR3 totals 13 residues. V dropped 9 bases and J dropped 2; count of bases not matched to a gene: 1. Germline CDR1 is LNHDA and CDR2 is SQIVND (reference sequence).

V usage is TRBV19 and J usage is TRBJ2-1, with 10 positions matching TRBD1. The material sequenced was peripheral blood. The clonotype comes from a woman in her twenties or thirties with COVID-19, enrolled during active disease. The CDR3 nucleotides are TGTGCCAGCGACAGGGGGCCCTACAATGAGCAGTTCTTC. Its translation: CASDRGPYNEQFF.